A selection of T cell receptor beta chains follows, all from one sample in a study of regulatory T cells in long-lasting Graves disease. TCRdb re-called the multiplex PCR reads through MiXCR, storing one row per CDR3 protein. Here the sample spans fewer than 550,000 distinct CDR3 sequences, about a fifth being singletons. Source: peripheral blood mononuclear cells (PBMCs), taken when the disease was refractory, from a patient treated with antithyroid drugs. The receptors derive from a female donor with Graves disease. Both conserved end residues are part of each CDR3. A D gene is named only where the DNA matches it firmly. Part of the rows lack a size; the others show once, few, many or a class for expanded clones.

size,D,V,J,DNA,CDR3
few,-,TRBV20-1,TRBJ2-7,TGCAGTGCGGGTGACACCGGGAACGGGGTCGAGCAGTACTTC,CSAGDTGNGVEQYF
many,-,TRBV6-5,TRBJ1-1,TGTGCCAGCAGTTACACCTCGGGCGACACTGAAGCTTTCTTT,CASSYTSGDTEAFF
once,-,TRBV2,TRBJ2-7,TGTGCCAGCAGTCAAAAGAGGACCTACGAGCAGTACTTC,CASSQKRTYEQYF
few,TRBD1,TRBV6-5,TRBJ2-5,TGTGCCAGCAGTTTGGGACAGCCGGAGACCCAGTACTTC,CASSLGQPETQYF
-,-,TRBV6-2/TRBV6-3,TRBJ1-5,TGTGCCAGCAAAGCAGGGGCCTATCAGCCCCAGCATTTT,CASKAGAYQPQHF
many,-,TRBV11-2,TRBJ1-1,TGTGTCTCAGCGTCAATCAGAGACACTGAAGCTTTCTTT,CVSASIRDTEAFF
few,-,TRBV3-1,TRBJ1-5,TGTGCCAGCAGCCGGGGAGAGGGCAATCAGCCCCAGCATTTT,CASSRGEGNQPQHF
many,-,TRBV20-1,TRBJ2-5,TGCAGTGCTAGAGATACCCAGGGAGGACGCGAGACCCAGTACTTC,CSARDTQGGRETQYF
many,-,TRBV10-3,TRBJ1-2,TGTGCCATCAGTGTCGCAGGGAGCTATGGCTACACCTTC,CAISVAGSYGYTF
-,-,TRBV5-1,TRBJ1-2,TGCGCCAGCAGCTCCGTACAGGGAATCGCTAACTATGGCTACACCTTC,CASSSVQGIANYGYTF
-,-,TRBV12-3/TRBV12-4,TRBJ1-4,TGTGCCAGCAGTTTGGACGGGGAAGATGAAAAACTGTTTTTT,CASSLDGEDEKLFF
many,TRBD2,TRBV11-2,TRBJ2-7,TGTGCCAGCAGCTTGGGGGGGGTCTTCGAGCAGTACTTC,CASSLGGVFEQYF
-,-,TRBV29-1,TRBJ1-1,TGCAGCGTCCTTACAGGGTATCGGGCTTTCTTT,CSVLTGYRAFF
few,-,TRBV12-3/TRBV12-4,TRBJ2-1,TGTGCCAGCAGTTTACCCCTAGCGTTTTACAATGAGCAGTTCTTC,CASSLPLAFYNEQFF
many,-,TRBV2,TRBJ1-2,TGTGCCAGCATGAGGACAGCACCGATATTTTATGGCTACACCTTC,CASMRTAPIFYGYTF